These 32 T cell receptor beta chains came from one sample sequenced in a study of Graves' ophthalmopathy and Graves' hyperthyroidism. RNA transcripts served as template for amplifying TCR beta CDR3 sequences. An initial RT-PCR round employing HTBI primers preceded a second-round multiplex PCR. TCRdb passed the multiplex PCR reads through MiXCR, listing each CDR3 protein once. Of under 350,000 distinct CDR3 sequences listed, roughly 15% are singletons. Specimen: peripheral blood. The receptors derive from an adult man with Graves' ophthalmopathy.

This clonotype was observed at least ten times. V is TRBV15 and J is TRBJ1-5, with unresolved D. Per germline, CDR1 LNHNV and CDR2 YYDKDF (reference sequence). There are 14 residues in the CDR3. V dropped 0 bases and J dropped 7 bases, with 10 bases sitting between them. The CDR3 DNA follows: TGTGCCACCAGCAGAGATCGGGTAGGACAGCCCCAGCATTTT. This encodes CATSRDRVGQPQHF. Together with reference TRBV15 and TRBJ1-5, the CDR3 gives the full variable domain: DAMVIQNPRYQVTQFGKPVTLSCSQTLNHNVMYWYQQKSSQAPKLLFHYYDKDFNNEADTPDNFQSRRPNTSFCFLDIRSPGLGDTAMYLCATSRDRVGQPQHFGDGTRLSIL.

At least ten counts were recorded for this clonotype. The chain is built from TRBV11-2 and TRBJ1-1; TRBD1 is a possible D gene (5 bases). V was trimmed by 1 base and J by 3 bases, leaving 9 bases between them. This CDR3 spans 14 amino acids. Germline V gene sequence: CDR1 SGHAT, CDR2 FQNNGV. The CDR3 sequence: CASSLVQGYTEAFF. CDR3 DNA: TGTGCCAGCAGCTTAGTTCAGGGTTACACTGAAGCTTTCTTT.

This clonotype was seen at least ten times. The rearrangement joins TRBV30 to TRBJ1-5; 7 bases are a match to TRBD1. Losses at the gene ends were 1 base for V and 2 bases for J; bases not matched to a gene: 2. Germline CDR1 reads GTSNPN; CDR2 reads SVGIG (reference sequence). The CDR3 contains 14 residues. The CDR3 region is CAWSGQGGNQPQHF. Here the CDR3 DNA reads TGTGCCTGGAGTGGTCAGGGGGGCAATCAGCCCCAGCATTTT.

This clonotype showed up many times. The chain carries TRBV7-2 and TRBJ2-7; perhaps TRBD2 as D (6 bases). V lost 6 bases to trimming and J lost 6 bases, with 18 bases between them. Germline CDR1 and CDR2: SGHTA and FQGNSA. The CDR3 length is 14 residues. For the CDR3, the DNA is TGTGCCAGCAGTCTGGGGGGTAATGGTCCCGAGCAGTACTTC. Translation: CASSLGGNGPEQYF.

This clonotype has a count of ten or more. The CDR3 DNA reads as TGTGCCAGCAGTTATGGCCAGGGAAGGGGCCCTAACTCCTACGAGCAGTACTTC. It yields the protein CASSYGQGRGPNSYEQYF. The chain carries TRBV6-2 or TRBV6-3 and TRBJ2-7; tentative D call: TRBD1 (5 bases). V was trimmed by 3 bases and J by 0 bases, leaving 21 bases between them. CDR1 is MNHEY, CDR2 SVGEGT, per germline. CDR3 size: 18 residues.

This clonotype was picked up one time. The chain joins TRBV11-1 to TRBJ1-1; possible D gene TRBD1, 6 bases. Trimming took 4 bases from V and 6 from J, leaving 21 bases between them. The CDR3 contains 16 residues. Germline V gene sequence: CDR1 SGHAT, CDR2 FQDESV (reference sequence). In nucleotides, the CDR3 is TGTGCCAGCAGCTCTAACAGGGTTTTAAGGGGCTCTGAAGCTTTCTTT. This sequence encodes CASSSNRVLRGSEAFF. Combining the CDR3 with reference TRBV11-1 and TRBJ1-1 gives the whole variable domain EAEVAQSPRYKITEKSQAVAFWCDPISGHATLYWYRQILGQGPELLVQFQDESVVDDSQLPKDRFSAERLKGVDSTLKIQPAELGDSAMYLCASSSNRVLRGSEAFFGQGTRLTVV.

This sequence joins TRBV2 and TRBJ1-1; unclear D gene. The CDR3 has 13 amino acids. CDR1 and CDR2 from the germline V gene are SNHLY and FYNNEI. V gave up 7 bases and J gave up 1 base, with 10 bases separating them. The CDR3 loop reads CASNGIPNTEAFF. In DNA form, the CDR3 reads TGTGCCAGCAATGGCATCCCGAACACTGAAGCTTTCTTT. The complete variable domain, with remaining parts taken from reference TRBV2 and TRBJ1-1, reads EPEVTQTPSHQVTQMGQEVILRCVPISNHLYFYWYRQILGQKVEFLVSFYNNEISEKSEIFDDQFSVERPDGSNFTLKIRSTKLEDSAMYFCASNGIPNTEAFFGQGTRLTVV.

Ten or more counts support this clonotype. CDR3 sequence (DNA): TGTGCCAGCGGGCGCAGGGCACTCTACGAGCAGTACTTC. Residues: CASGRRALYEQYF. V gene TRBV6-2 or TRBV6-3 combines with J gene TRBJ2-7, with D maybe TRBD1 (5 bases). The CDR3 extends over 13 amino acids. Germline V gene data show CDR1 as MNHEY and CDR2 as SVGEGT. V shed 8 bases and J shed 3 bases, with 14 bases lying between them.

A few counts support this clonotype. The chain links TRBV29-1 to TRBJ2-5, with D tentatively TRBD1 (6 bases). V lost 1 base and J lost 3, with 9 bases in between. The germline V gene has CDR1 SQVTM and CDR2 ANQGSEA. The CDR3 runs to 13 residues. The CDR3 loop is CSVEGAGEETQYF. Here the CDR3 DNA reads TGCAGCGTTGAAGGGGCAGGGGAAGAGACCCAGTACTTC.

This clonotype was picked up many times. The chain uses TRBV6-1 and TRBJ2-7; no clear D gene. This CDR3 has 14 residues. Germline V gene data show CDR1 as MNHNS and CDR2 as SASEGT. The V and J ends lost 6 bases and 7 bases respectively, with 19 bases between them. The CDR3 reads CASSRTTGTGEQYF. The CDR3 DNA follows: TGTGCCAGCAGCCGTACCACTGGAACTGGGGAGCAGTACTTC.

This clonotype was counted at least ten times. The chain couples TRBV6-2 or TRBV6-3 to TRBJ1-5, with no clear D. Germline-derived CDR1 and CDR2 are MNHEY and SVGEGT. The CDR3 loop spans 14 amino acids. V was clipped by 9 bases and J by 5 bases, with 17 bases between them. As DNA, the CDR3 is TGTGCCAGTCACCGGGCGGGTCGGGATCAGCCCCAGCATTTT. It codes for CASHRAGRDQPQHF.

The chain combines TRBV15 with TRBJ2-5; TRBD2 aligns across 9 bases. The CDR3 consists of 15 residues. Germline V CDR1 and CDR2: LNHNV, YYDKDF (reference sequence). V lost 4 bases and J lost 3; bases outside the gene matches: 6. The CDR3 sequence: CATSKTGLAEETQYF. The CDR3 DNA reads TGTGCCACCAGCAAGACGGGACTAGCCGAAGAGACCCAGTACTTC.

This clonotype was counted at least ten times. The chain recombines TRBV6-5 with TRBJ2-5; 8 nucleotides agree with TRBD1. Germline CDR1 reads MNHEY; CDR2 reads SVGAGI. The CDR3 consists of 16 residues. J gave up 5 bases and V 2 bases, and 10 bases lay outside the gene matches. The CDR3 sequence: CASSYVTGDLSETQYF. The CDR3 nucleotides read TGTGCCAGCAGTTACGTGACAGGGGATCTTTCGGAGACCCAGTACTTC.

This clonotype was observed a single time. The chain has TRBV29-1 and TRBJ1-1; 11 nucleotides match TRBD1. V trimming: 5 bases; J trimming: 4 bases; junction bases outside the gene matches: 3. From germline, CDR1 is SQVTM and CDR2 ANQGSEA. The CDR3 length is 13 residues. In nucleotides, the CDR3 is TGCAGCGTTCTCGGGACAGGGGGCACTGAAGCTTTCTTT. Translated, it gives CSVLGTGGTEAFF.

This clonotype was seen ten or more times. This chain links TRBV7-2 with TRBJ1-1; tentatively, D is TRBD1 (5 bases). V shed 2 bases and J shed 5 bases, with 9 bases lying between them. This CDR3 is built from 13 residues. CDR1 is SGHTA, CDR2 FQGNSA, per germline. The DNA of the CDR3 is TGTGCCAGCAGCTTAAAAGGGGAAACTGAAGCTTTCTTT. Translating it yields CASSLKGETEAFF. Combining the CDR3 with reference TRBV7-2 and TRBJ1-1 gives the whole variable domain GAGVSQSPSNKVTEKGKDVELRCDPISGHTALYWYRQSLGQGLEFLIYFQGNSAPDKSGLPSDRFSAERTGGSVSTLTIQRTQQEDSAVYLCASSLKGETEAFFGQGTRLTVV.

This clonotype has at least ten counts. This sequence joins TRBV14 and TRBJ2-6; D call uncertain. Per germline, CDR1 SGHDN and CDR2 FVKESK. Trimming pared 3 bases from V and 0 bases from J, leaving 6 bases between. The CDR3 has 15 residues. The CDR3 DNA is TGTGCCAGCAGCCACAGCGACTCTGGGGCCAACGTCCTGACTTTC. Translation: CASSHSDSGANVLTF.

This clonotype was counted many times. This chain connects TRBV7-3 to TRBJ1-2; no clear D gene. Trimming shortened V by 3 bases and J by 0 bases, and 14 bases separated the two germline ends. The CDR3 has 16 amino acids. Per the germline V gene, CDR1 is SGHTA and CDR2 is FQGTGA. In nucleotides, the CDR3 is TGTGCCAGCAGCTTTTCGCCCGGCCGAACTAACTATGGCTACACCTTC. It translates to CASSFSPGRTNYGYTF.

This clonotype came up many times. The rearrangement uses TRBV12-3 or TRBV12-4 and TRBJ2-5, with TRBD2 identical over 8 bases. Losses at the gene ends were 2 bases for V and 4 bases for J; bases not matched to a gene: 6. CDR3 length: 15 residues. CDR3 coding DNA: TGTGCCAGCAGTTTAAGCGGGGGCTGGGTAGAGACCCAGTACTTC. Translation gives CASSLSGGWVETQYF.

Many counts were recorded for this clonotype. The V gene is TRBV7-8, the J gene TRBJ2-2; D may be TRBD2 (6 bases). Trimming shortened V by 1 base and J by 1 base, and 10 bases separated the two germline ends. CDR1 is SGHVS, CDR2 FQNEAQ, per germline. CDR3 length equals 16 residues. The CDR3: CASSLGGSGNTGELFF. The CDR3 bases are TGTGCCAGCAGCTTAGGCGGTAGCGGGAACACCGGGGAGCTGTTTTTT. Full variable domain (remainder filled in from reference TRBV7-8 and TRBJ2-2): GAGVSQSPRYKVAKRGQDVALRCDPISGHVSLFWYQQALGQGPEFLTYFQNEAQLDKSGLPSDRFFAERPEGSVSTLKIQRTQQEDSAVYLCASSLGGSGNTGELFFGEGSRLTVL.

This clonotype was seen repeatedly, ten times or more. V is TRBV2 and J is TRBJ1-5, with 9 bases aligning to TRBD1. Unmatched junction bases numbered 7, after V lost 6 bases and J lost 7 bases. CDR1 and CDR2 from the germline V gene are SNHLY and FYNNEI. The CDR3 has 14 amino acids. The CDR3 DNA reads TGTGCCAGCAGAGGGACAGGGTACGGGCAGCCCCAGCATTTT. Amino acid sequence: CASRGTGYGQPQHF.

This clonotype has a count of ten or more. The CDR3 coding sequence is TGTGCCAGCGGGGGTCGGGGGGCCTCCTATGGCTACACCTTC. This codes for CASGGRGASYGYTF. The rearrangement uses TRBV2 and TRBJ1-2, with a tentative D call TRBD1 (6 bases). V was pared by 8 bases and J by 4 bases, with 17 bases between. Germline lookup yields CDR1 SNHLY and CDR2 FYNNEI. The CDR3 has 14 amino acids.

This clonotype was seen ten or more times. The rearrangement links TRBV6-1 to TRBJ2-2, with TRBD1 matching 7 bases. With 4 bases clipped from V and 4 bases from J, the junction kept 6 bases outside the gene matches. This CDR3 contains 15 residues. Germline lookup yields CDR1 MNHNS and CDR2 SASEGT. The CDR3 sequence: CASSARDRSTGELFF. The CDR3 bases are TGTGCCAGCAGTGCCCGGGACAGATCCACCGGGGAGCTGTTTTTT.

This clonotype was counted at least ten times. This chain's CDR3 is CASSFSGTANYGYTF. CDR3 DNA: TGTGCCAGCAGTTTCAGTGGAACAGCTAACTATGGCTACACCTTC. The V and J genes are TRBV6-5 and TRBJ1-2; no firm D call. Germline-derived CDR1 and CDR2 are MNHEY and SVGAGI. This CDR3 has 15 residues. Trimming took off 4 bases at V and 0 bases at J, with 12 bases between the two ends.

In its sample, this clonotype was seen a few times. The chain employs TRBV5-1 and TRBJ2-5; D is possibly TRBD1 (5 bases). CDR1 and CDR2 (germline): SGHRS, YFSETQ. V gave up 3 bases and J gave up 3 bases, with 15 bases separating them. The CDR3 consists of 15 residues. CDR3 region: CASSWGRVEEETQYF. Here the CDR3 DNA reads TGCGCCAGCAGCTGGGGCCGGGTCGAAGAAGAGACCCAGTACTTC. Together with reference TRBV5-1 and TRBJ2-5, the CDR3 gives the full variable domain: KAGVTQTPRYLIKTRGQQVTLSCSPISGHRSVSWYQQTPGQGLQFLFEYFSETQRNKGNFPGRFSGRQFSNSRSEMNVSTLELGDSALYLCASSWGRVEEETQYFGPGTRLLVL.

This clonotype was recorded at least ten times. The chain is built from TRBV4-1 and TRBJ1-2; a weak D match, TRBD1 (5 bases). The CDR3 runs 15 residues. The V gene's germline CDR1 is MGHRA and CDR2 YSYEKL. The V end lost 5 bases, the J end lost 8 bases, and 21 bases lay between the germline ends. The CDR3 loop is CASSTQAGEGRGYTF. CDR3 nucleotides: TGCGCCAGCAGCACCCAGGCGGGGGAAGGTCGGGGCTACACCTTC.

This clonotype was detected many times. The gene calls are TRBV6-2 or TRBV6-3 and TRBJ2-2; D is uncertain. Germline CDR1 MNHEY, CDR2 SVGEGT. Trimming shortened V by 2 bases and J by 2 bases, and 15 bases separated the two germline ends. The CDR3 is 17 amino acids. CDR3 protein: CASSYRRQIINTGELFF. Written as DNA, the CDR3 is TGTGCCAGCAGTTACAGAAGGCAGATCATAAACACCGGGGAGCTGTTTTTT.

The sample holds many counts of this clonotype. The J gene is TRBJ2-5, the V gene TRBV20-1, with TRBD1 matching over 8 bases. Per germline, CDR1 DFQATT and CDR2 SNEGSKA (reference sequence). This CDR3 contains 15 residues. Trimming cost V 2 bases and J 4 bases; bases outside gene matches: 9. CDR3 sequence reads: CSARSVTGVAETQYF. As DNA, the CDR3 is TGCAGTGCTAGATCCGTGACAGGGGTCGCAGAGACCCAGTACTTC.

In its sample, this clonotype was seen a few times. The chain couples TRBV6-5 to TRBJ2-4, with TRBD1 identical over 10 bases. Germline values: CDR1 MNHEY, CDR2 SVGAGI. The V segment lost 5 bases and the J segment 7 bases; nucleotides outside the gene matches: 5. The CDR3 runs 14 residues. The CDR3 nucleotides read TGTGCCAGCAGTCGACAGGGGGCGCCGAACATTCAGTACTTC. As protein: CASSRQGAPNIQYF.

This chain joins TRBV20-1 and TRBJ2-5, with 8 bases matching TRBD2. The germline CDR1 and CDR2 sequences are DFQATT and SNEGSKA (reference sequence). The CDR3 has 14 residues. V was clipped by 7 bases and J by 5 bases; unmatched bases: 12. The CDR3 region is CSVRAGGRGETQYF. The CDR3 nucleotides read TGCAGTGTTAGGGCGGGAGGAAGGGGGGAGACCCAGTACTTC.

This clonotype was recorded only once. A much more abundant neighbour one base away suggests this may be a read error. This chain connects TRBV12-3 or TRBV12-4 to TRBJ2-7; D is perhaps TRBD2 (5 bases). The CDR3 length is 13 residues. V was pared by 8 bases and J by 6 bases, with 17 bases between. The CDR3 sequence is CASGERWRPEQYF. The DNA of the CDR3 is TGTGCCAGCGGGGAGAGGTGGCGCCCCGAGCAGTACTTC.

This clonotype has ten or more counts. The CDR3 here is CASSPPGAGKYGYTF. The CDR3 coding sequence is TGTGCCAGCAGCCCCCCGGGAGCTGGAAAATATGGCTACACCTTC. The chain combines TRBV28 with TRBJ1-2; D gene uncertain. Germline lookup yields CDR1 MDHEN and CDR2 SYDVKM. The CDR3 loop spans 15 amino acids. Trimming pared 6 bases from V and 5 bases from J, leaving 19 bases between.

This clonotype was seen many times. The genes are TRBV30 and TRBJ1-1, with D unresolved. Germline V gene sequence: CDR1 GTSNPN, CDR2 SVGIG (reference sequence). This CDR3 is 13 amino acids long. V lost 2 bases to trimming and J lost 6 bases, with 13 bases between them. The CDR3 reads CAWSRTVPAEAFF. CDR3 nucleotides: TGTGCCTGGAGTCGAACTGTACCGGCTGAAGCTTTCTTT.